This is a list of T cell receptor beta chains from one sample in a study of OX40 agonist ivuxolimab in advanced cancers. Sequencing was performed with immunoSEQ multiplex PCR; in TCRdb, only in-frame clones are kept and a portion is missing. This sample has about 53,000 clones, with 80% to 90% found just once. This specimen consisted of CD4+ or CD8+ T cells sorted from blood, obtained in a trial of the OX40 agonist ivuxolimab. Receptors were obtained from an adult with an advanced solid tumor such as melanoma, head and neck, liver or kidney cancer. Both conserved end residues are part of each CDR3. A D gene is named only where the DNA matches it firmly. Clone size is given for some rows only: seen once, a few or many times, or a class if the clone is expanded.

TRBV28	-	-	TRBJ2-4	CASRDLAKNIQYF	TGTGCCAGCAGGGACTTAGCCAAAAACATTCAGTACTTC
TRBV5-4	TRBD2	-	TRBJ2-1	CASSSGTSGRGVYNEQFF	TGTGCCAGCAGCTCCGGGACTAGCGGGAGAGGGGTCTACAATGAGCAGTTCTTC
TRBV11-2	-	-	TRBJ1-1	CASSLDLSNTEAFF	TGTGCCAGCAGCTTAGATCTCTCGAACACTGAAGCTTTCTTT
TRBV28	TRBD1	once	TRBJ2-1	CASSLPGQGAYNEQFF	TGTGCCAGCAGTCTTCCGGGACAGGGGGCCTACAATGAGCAGTTCTTC
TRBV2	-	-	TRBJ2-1	CASSEGTVSYNEQFF	TGTGCCAGCAGTGAAGGGACGGTCTCCTACAATGAGCAGTTCTTC
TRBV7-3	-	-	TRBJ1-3	CASNLIGPWGGNTIYF	TGTGCCAGCAACCTAATTGGGCCCTGGGGAGGAAACACCATATATTTT
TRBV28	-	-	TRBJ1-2	CASSSNYGYTF	TGTGCCAGCAGTTCTAACTATGGCTACACCTTC
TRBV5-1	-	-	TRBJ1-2	CASSLVGWAVYGYTF	TGCGCCAGCAGCTTGGTTGGCTGGGCCGTCTATGGCTACACCTTC
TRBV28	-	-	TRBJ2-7	CASRPGTGARYEQYF	TGTGCCAGCAGGCCCGGGACGGGAGCACGCTACGAGCAGTACTTC
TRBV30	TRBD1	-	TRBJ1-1	CAWSSDRAYTEAFF	TGTGCCTGGAGTTCTGACAGGGCATACACTGAAGCTTTCTTT
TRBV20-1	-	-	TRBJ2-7	CSATLVYEQYF	TGCAGTGCAACACTCGTCTACGAGCAGTACTTC
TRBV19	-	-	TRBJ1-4	CASSITLDATNEKLFF	TGTGCCAGTAGTATAACGCTGGATGCAACTAATGAAAAACTGTTTTTT
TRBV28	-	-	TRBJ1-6	CASSLPYSYNSPLHF	TGTGCCAGCAGTTTACCGTACTCCTATAATTCACCCCTCCACTTT
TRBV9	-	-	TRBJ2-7	CASSQSGAVRGEQYF	TGTGCCAGCTCCCAAAGTGGGGCTGTCAGGGGCGAGCAGTACTTC
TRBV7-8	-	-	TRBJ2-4	CASSLWSDIQYF	TGTGCCAGCAGCTTATGGAGTGACATTCAGTACTTC
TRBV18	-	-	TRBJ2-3	CASSPLPTDTQYF	TGTGCCAGCTCACCACTGCCCACAGATACGCAGTATTTT
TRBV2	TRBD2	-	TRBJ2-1	CASRVLAGGTYNEQFF	TGTGCCAGCAGGGTTCTAGCGGGGGGAACCTACAATGAGCAGTTCTTC
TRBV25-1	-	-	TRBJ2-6	CASSGYLNVLTF	TGTGCCAGCAGTGGGTACCTCAACGTCCTGACTTTC
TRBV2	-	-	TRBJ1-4	CASIPGATNEKLFF	TGTGCCAGCATCCCAGGTGCAACTAATGAAAAACTGTTTTTT
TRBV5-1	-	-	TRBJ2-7	CASSLPGRGEQYF	TGCGCCAGCAGCTTGCCAGGACGGGGTGAGCAGTACTTC
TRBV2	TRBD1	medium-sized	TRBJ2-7	CASRTTGSSYEQYF	TGTGCCAGCAGGACGACAGGGAGCTCCTACGAGCAGTACTTC
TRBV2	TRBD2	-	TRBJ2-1	CASSLSGSLHEQFF	TGTGCCAGCAGTTTGAGCGGGAGCCTCCATGAGCAGTTCTTC